Below, 18 T cell receptor beta chains from the same sample are listed, as sequenced in a study of blood T cell repertoires in COVID-19 (dated by TCRdb to about 2020). The method behind the library was the immunoSEQ multiplex PCR assay. The table comes from immuneACCESS by way of TCRdb, which keeps in-frame sequences with V and J called. Part of the clones is missing from these tables; in studies checked, under half for an unresolved V gene and the rest for unknown reasons. A total of 120,000 to 150,000 clones appear in this sample, more than 75% of them only once. The ten largest clones take up roughly 13% of the sample. The sequenced material came from peripheral blood. The origin of the receptors is a man aged 60-69 years with active or convalescent COVID-19.

This clone occurred a few times. This chain joins TRBV5-5 and TRBJ1-1; D unresolved. The CDR3 totals 14 residues. V was cut by 2 bases and J by 4 bases, with 12 bases left in between. Germline CDR1 reads SGHKS; CDR2 reads YYEKEE (reference sequence). In nucleotides, the CDR3 is TGTGCCAGCAGCTTTGGTTATATCGGCACTGAAGCTTTCTTT. This translates into CASSFGYIGTEAFF.

Note on this clone: Other DNA sequences in the sample encode the same CDR3. This chain uses TRBV12-3 or TRBV12-4 with TRBJ2-1; possibly TRBD1 for D (5 bases). The CDR3 length is 12 residues. The V end was cut by 2 bases, the J end by 8 bases, with 7 bases between. The CDR3 DNA reads as TGTGCCAGCAGTTTAACAGGAGATGAGCAGTTCTTC. It is translated as CASSLTGDEQFF.

J is TRBJ2-3 and V is TRBV6-5, with 7 bases identical to TRBD2. V shed 5 bases and J 6 bases; nucleotides not matched to a gene: 11. The germline gives CDR1 MNHEY, CDR2 SVGAGI. CDR3 length equals 15 residues. CDR3 in amino acids: CASSIRGRAGDTQYF. The CDR3 nucleotides are TGTGCCAGCAGTATCCGGGGGAGGGCAGGTGATACGCAGTATTTT.

This chain links TRBV5-1 with TRBJ2-1; no firm D call. The V end lost 0 bases, the J end lost 1 base, and 8 bases lay between the germline ends. CDR3 length: 15 amino acids. CDR1 is SGHRS and CDR2 is YFSETQ in the germline V gene. This CDR3 is CASSLASRSYNEQFF. The CDR3 DNA sequence: TGCGCCAGCAGCTTGGCGTCTAGGTCCTACAATGAGCAGTTCTTC. Full variable domain (rest looked up from reference TRBV5-1 and TRBJ2-1): KAGVTQTPRYLIKTRGQQVTLSCSPISGHRSVSWYQQTPGQGLQFLFEYFSETQRNKGNFPGRFSGRQFSNSRSEMNVSTLELGDSALYLCASSLASRSYNEQFFGPGTRLTVL.

The rearrangement uses TRBV11-2 and TRBJ1-6; D unclear. The germline V gene has CDR1 SGHAT and CDR2 FQNNGV. V gave up 4 bases and J gave up 6 bases, with 7 bases separating them. The CDR3 is 13 amino acids. CDR3 protein: CASSSQSNSPLHF. In DNA form, the CDR3 reads TGTGCCAGCAGCTCCCAGTCTAATTCACCCCTCCACTTT.

In its sample, this clone was seen a few times. V and J are TRBV5-1 and TRBJ2-7; 9 bases match TRBD2. CDR1 is SGHRS and CDR2 is YFSETQ in the germline V gene. The CDR3 runs to 16 residues. With V trimmed by 0 bases and J by 0 bases, 4 bases remained unmatched. Written as DNA, the CDR3 is TGCGCCAGCAGCTTGGTGGGTAGCGGGAGCTCCTACGAGCAGTACTTC. Residues: CASSLVGSGSSYEQYF.

The chain links TRBV7-3 to TRBJ2-1, with a weak D call TRBD2 (5 bases). Germline CDR1 SGHTA, CDR2 FQGTGA. This CDR3 spans 14 amino acids. Trimming stripped 0 bases from V and 3 bases from J, with 6 bases between. The CDR3 bases are TGTGCCAGCAGCTTAACGGGAGTCTACAATGAGCAGTTCTTC. Protein product: CASSLTGVYNEQFF. The variable domain in full, with the rest retrieved from reference TRBV7-3 and TRBJ2-1, is GAGVSQTPSNKVTEKGKYVELRCDPISGHTALYWYRQSLGQGPEFLIYFQGTGAADDSGLPNDRFFAVRPEGSVSTLKIQRTERGDSAVYLCASSLTGVYNEQFFGPGTRLTVL.

This sequence joins TRBV19 and TRBJ2-5, with D possibly being TRBD2 (6 bases). The germline CDR1 and CDR2 sequences are LNHDA and SQIVND (reference sequence). The CDR3 sequence is 13 residues long. The V end was cut by 4 bases, the J end by 6 bases, with 12 bases between. CDR3: CASSKGLGKTQYF. DNA of the CDR3: TGTGCCAGTAGTAAGGGACTCGGTAAGACCCAGTACTTC.

The chain combines TRBV6-2 or TRBV6-3 with TRBJ1-5; 7 bases align to TRBD1. The germline V gene has CDR1 MNHEY and CDR2 SVGEGT. CDR3 size: 17 residues. V lost 4 bases to trimming and J lost 0 bases; unmatched junction nucleotides: 9. The CDR3 DNA follows: TGTGCCAGCAGTTCCCGGGACAGAAGTTATAGCAATCAGCCCCAGCATTTT. Protein: CASSSRDRSYSNQPQHF.

The gene calls are TRBV28 and TRBJ2-3, with 7 bases aligning to TRBD2. The trim removed 2 bases at V and 1 base at J, leaving 6 bases unmatched. CDR1 is MDHEN and CDR2 is SYDVKM in the germline V gene. The CDR3 runs to 16 residues. The CDR3 DNA is TGTGCCAGCAGTTTACCAGCTAGCGGAGGCACAGATACGCAGTATTTT. The encoded protein is CASSLPASGGTDTQYF.

The chain uses TRBV5-4 and TRBJ1-2; D is undetermined. This CDR3 is built from 14 residues. Germline assignment: CDR1 SGHNT and CDR2 YYREEE (reference sequence). V was pared by 0 bases and J by 5 bases, with 11 bases between. The CDR3 sequence is CASSLVSSLYGYTF. The CDR3 DNA reads as TGTGCCAGCAGCTTGGTCTCGTCCCTTTATGGCTACACCTTC.

The chain is built from TRBV19 and TRBJ2-2, with D possibly matching TRBD2 (5 bases). Per the germline V gene, CDR1 is LNHDA and CDR2 is SQIVND (reference sequence). V was cut by 11 bases and J by 1 base, with 14 bases left in between. CDR3 length: 14 amino acids. The CDR3 nucleotides read TGTGCCGCTCAGATGAGGGAGAACACCGGGGAGCTGTTTTTT. Amino acids: CAAQMRENTGELFF.

J is TRBJ2-2 and V is TRBV29-1; 10 bases line up with TRBD1. The germline CDR1 and CDR2 sequences are SQVTM and ANQGSEA. Unmatched junction bases numbered 5, after V lost 4 bases and J lost 6 bases. The CDR3 runs 14 residues. DNA for the CDR3: TGCAGCGTTGCTGGGACAGGGGTTCCCGGGGAGCTGTTTTTT. Its protein is CSVAGTGVPGELFF.

The chain couples TRBV7-8 to TRBJ2-5, with D perhaps matching TRBD2 (7 bases). CDR1 is SGHVS and CDR2 is FQNEAQ in the germline V gene. The V gene lost 2 bases and the J gene lost 5 bases, with 12 bases spanning the gap. The CDR3 is 14 residues long. CDR3 sequence: CASSLNRGAETQYF. As DNA, the CDR3 is TGTGCCAGCAGCTTAAATCGGGGGGCGGAGACCCAGTACTTC. Full variable domain (remainder filled in from reference TRBV7-8 and TRBJ2-5): GAGVSQSPRYKVAKRGQDVALRCDPISGHVSLFWYQQALGQGPEFLTYFQNEAQLDKSGLPSDRFFAERPEGSVSTLKIQRTQQEDSAVYLCASSLNRGAETQYFGPGTRLLVL.

This clone was seen a handful of times. The chain links TRBV7-9 to TRBJ2-7; D is perhaps TRBD2 (6 bases). The germline V and J ends were trimmed by 0 bases and 2 bases, with 11 bases remaining between them. From germline, CDR1 is SEHNR and CDR2 FQNEAQ (reference sequence). There are 15 residues in the CDR3. Here the CDR3 reads CASSLAASATYEQYF. For the CDR3, the DNA is TGTGCCAGCAGCTTAGCGGCTAGCGCGACCTACGAGCAGTACTTC. The variable domain in full, with the rest retrieved from reference TRBV7-9 and TRBJ2-7, is DTGVSQNPRHKITKRGQNVTFRCDPISEHNRLYWYRQTLGQGPEFLTYFQNEAQLEKSRLLSDRFSAERPKGSFSTLEIQRTEQGDSAMYLCASSLAASATYEQYFGPGTRLTVT.

This clone occurred a few times. The chain is built from TRBV28 and TRBJ1-6; D is unclear. The CDR3 has 11 residues. Germline-derived CDR1 and CDR2 are MDHEN and SYDVKM. V lost 5 bases to trimming and J lost 14 bases, with 10 bases between them. This CDR3 is CASSADLSLHF. CDR3 nucleotides: TGTGCCAGCAGTGCGGACTTATCCCTCCACTTT. Filled out from reference TRBV28 and TRBJ1-6, the complete variable domain reads DVKVTQSSRYLVKRTGEKVFLECVQDMDHENMFWYRQDPGLGLRLIYFSYDVKMKEKGDIPEGYSVSREKKERFSLILESASTNQTSMYLCASSADLSLHFGNGTRLTVT.

V and J are TRBV11-2 and TRBJ1-2, with a possible D match to TRBD1 (6 bases). The V gene lost 4 bases and the J gene lost 4 bases, with 13 bases spanning the gap. CDR1 is SGHAT and CDR2 is FQNNGV in the germline V gene. There are 14 residues in the CDR3. DNA of the CDR3: TGTGCCAGCAGCTCCTGGGGGGGCGGCTATGGCTACACCTTC. Translating gives CASSSWGGGYGYTF.

The rearrangement links TRBV18 to TRBJ2-3; D call uncertain. Germline V gene lookup returns CDR1 KGHSH and CDR2 LQKENI. Trimming left V 1 base short and J 3 bases short, with 11 bases between. This CDR3 contains 15 residues. CDR3 sequence: CASSPRAHGTDTQYF. CDR3 bases: TGTGCCAGCTCACCACGGGCCCACGGAACAGATACGCAGTATTTT.